This TCR beta chain is drawn from a study of blood T cell repertoires in COVID-19. Study overall: Italy, Spain and the United States were the sources of the convalescent and acute COVID-19 samples. The analysed material was cDNA or gDNA that came from T cells, B-cell-depleted T cells, or PBMCs.

Original methodology: Using reference gene primer amplification, nucleated cell counts were estimated. Measured with immunoSEQ multiplex PCR; TCRdb has only the in-frame clones, and not every one. The V and J calls and clone size are taken from that table; D and trimming were inferred from the DNA. The repertoire consists of some 120,000 clones, with less than 95% occurring once and the leading ten covering 1.8%. The CDR3 is 14 residues long. From germline, CDR1 is MNHEY and CDR2 SVGAGI. J lost 1 base, V lost 5 bases, and 4 bases had no gene match. The rearrangement uses TRBV6-5 and TRBJ1-1, with 7 nucleotides matching TRBD1. The TCR was taken from a human donor with active COVID-19. The donor label of this sample is uncertain. Specimen: peripheral blood. The CDR3 here is CASSRTGENTEAFF. DNA for the CDR3: TGTGCCAGCAGTCGAACAGGGGAGAACACTGAAGCTTTCTTT.